These 28 T cell receptor beta chains came from one sample sequenced in a study of cytomegalovirus exposure and HLA in healthy donors. Researchers ran the PCR with 60 Vbeta and 13 Jbeta primers. Generated by immunoSEQ multiplex PCR, the TCRdb table keeps only in-frame clones and is missing some. The table shows approximately 190,000 clones, with about 77% occurring only once. The specimen was PBMCs. Receptors originate from a woman in her twenties or thirties in good health and CMV-seropositive.

This chain uses TRBV9 with TRBJ2-1; no definite D call. This CDR3 contains 12 residues. Deletions cut 0 bases from V and 8 bases from J, with 6 bases between. The germline V gene has CDR1 SGDLS and CDR2 YYNGEE. CDR3 protein: CASSVGRDEQFF. CDR3 coding DNA: TGTGCCAGCAGCGTAGGGAGAGATGAGCAGTTCTTC.

This sequence joins TRBV7-2 and TRBJ1-6, with D unclear. V was clipped by 3 bases and J by 6 bases, with 12 bases between them. Per germline, CDR1 SGHTA and CDR2 FQGNSA. The CDR3 is 15 residues long. The DNA of the CDR3 is TGTGCCAGCAGCTTTGGCGGACTGATTAATTCACCCCTCCACTTT. Its protein product is CASSFGGLINSPLHF.

This sequence joins TRBV28 and TRBJ1-1, with D unclear. Germline CDR1 and CDR2: MDHEN and SYDVKM. V lost 5 bases, J lost 1 base, and 11 bases lay in between. The CDR3 consists of 14 residues. This CDR3 reads CASSTYGGNTEAFF. The CDR3 DNA is TGTGCCAGCAGTACCTACGGTGGGAACACTGAAGCTTTCTTT.

V usage is TRBV4-3 and J usage is TRBJ1-5, with TRBD1 as a possible D gene (5 bases). This CDR3 is 15 amino acids long. CDR1 and CDR2 from the germline V gene are LGHNA and YSLEER. V lost 3 bases to trimming and J lost 4 bases, with 13 bases between them. The CDR3 protein is CASSQRDGLNQPQHF. The DNA of the CDR3 is TGCGCCAGCAGCCAGAGGGACGGACTAAATCAGCCCCAGCATTTT.

The chain is built from TRBV7-2 and TRBJ2-7; 7 bases match TRBD2. The germline V gene has CDR1 SGHTA and CDR2 FQGNSA. The CDR3 covers 15 residues. Unmatched junction bases numbered 6, after V lost 3 bases and J lost 1 base. The CDR3 nucleotides read TGTGCCAGCAGCTTCGGGCTAGCGGAATCCTACGAGCAGTACTTC. This encodes CASSFGLAESYEQYF.

The CDR3 sequence: CASSSQGADGYTF. The CDR3 coding sequence is TGTGCCAGCAGCTCACAGGGGGCGGATGGCTACACCTTC. The rearrangement links TRBV5-4 to TRBJ1-2; 9 bases line up with TRBD1. The CDR3 spans 13 residues. Germline V gives CDR1 SGHNT, CDR2 YYREEE (reference sequence). The ends lost 3 bases at V and 6 bases at J; junction bases unmatched: 3.

The chain has TRBV5-4 and TRBJ2-3; 7 bases align to TRBD2. The CDR3 loop spans 17 amino acids. V trimming: 0 bases; J trimming: 2 bases; junction bases outside the gene matches: 9. CDR1 is SGHNT, CDR2 YYREEE, per germline (reference sequence). CDR3 region: CASSLARASGLTDTQYF. CDR3 bases: TGTGCCAGCAGCTTGGCCAGGGCTAGCGGTCTCACAGATACGCAGTATTTT.

In DNA, the CDR3 is TGTGCCACCAGCAGTAGTGTAAGTCGTAACGAGCAGTACTTC. It codes for CATSSSVSRNEQYF. The rearrangement uses TRBV15 and TRBJ2-7, with no clear D. Looked up from germline, CDR1 is LNHNV and CDR2 is YYDKDF (reference sequence). The CDR3 runs to 14 residues. Trimming pared 3 bases from V and 5 bases from J, leaving 14 bases between.

This chain joins TRBV2 and TRBJ1-4; a weak D match, TRBD1 (5 bases). The CDR3 runs 16 residues. V was pared by 8 bases and J by 0 bases, with 16 bases between. Germline CDR1 and CDR2: SNHLY and FYNNEI. The CDR3 bases are TGTGCCAGCGCCTCACGACAGCTAACAACTAATGAAAAACTGTTTTTT. Translating gives CASASRQLTTNEKLFF.

This clone was counted a few times. V usage is TRBV5-1 and J usage is TRBJ2-5; D possibly corresponds to TRBD1 (6 bases). The CDR3 covers 12 residues. The germline gives CDR1 SGHRS, CDR2 YFSETQ. Trimming removed 5 bases from V and 5 bases from J, with 10 bases in between. CDR3 sequence reads: CASRTGVETQYF. In DNA form, the CDR3 reads TGCGCCAGCAGGACAGGCGTGGAGACCCAGTACTTC.

V gene TRBV29-1 combines with J gene TRBJ2-2; D may be TRBD2 (5 bases). Germline V lookup: CDR1 SQVTM, CDR2 ANQGSEA. V lost 7 bases and J lost 1, with 10 bases in between. The CDR3 is 13 residues long. This chain's CDR3 is CSGRGMNTGELFF. The CDR3 DNA follows: TGCAGCGGCCGAGGGATGAACACCGGGGAGCTGTTTTTT.

The J gene is TRBJ1-6, the V gene TRBV27; D ambiguous. V lost 3 bases and J 7 bases, leaving 7 bases between the germline ends. This CDR3 contains 13 residues. Germline V gene data show CDR1 as MNHEY and CDR2 as SMNVEV (reference sequence). The CDR3 nucleotides are TGTGCCAGCAGTTTGGTAGCGAATTCACCCCTCCACTTT. Translating it yields CASSLVANSPLHF.

This chain joins TRBV7-9 and TRBJ2-3; 10 bases align to TRBD2. CDR1 SEHNR and CDR2 FQNEAQ come from the germline V gene (reference sequence). This CDR3 spans 16 amino acids. The trim removed 1 base at V and 3 bases at J, leaving 4 bases unmatched. CDR3 nucleotide sequence: TGTGCCAGCAGCTTAGACCCTAGCGGGAGTACAGATACGCAGTATTTT. Its protein product is CASSLDPSGSTDTQYF.

The chain combines TRBV10-1 with TRBJ1-4; TRBD1 matches at 10 bases. The CDR3 loop spans 15 amino acids. Germline V gene lookup returns CDR1 WNHNN and CDR2 SYGVQD (reference sequence). V lost 0 bases, J lost 5 bases, and 0 bases stayed unmatched. The CDR3, as DNA: TGCGCCAGCAGTGAGTCGGGACAGGGGAATGAAAAACTGTTTTTT. Encoded protein: CASSESGQGNEKLFF.

This clone is a singleton in its sample. This rearrangement joins TRBV7-9 to TRBJ2-6, with a tentative D call TRBD1 (6 bases). This CDR3 is built from 18 residues. CDR1 is SEHNR, CDR2 FQNEAQ, per germline (reference sequence). V lost 5 bases to trimming and J lost 2 bases, with 19 bases between them. CDR3 sequence (DNA): TGTGCCAGCAGCACACGTTTGGGACACCCGACTGGGGCCAACGTCCTGACTTTC. It is translated as CASSTRLGHPTGANVLTF.

CDR3 DNA sequence: TGTGCCAGCAGCTTACTCACGGGGGGATCCTATAATTCACCCCTCCACTTT. Amino acid sequence: CASSLLTGGSYNSPLHF. The chain employs TRBV7-2 and TRBJ1-6; D perhaps matches TRBD1 (5 bases). Per germline, CDR1 SGHTA and CDR2 FQGNSA. The CDR3 covers 17 residues. The ends were cut back, 2 bases at V and 1 base at J, with 12 bases in the middle.

In this sample, this clone turned up a few times. The V and J genes are TRBV5-1 and TRBJ1-2, with D hard to call. The V end was cut by 4 bases, the J end by 8 bases, with 12 bases between. This CDR3 comprises 12 residues. Looked up from germline, CDR1 is SGHRS and CDR2 is YFSETQ. The CDR3 bases are TGCGCCAGCAGCACCGGGAGGGAAGGCTACACCTTC. Translated, it gives CASSTGREGYTF.

The chain joins TRBV7-9 to TRBJ1-5; D remains unclear. CDR1 and CDR2 (germline): SEHNR, FQNEAQ (reference sequence). CDR3 size: 14 residues. V lost 4 bases, J lost 8 bases, and 15 bases lay in between. The CDR3 is CASSSDPSGEPQHF. The CDR3 nucleotides are TGTGCCAGCAGCTCCGACCCCAGCGGGGAGCCCCAGCATTTT.

This sequence joins TRBV28 and TRBJ2-7, with a possible D match to TRBD2 (6 bases). The germline V and J ends were trimmed by 4 bases and 2 bases, with 15 bases remaining between them. The length of the CDR3 is 15 residues. In germline, CDR1 is MDHEN, CDR2 SYDVKM. The CDR3 spells CASSSGRGNPYEQYF. The CDR3 DNA reads as TGTGCCAGCAGTTCGGGGCGGGGCAACCCCTACGAGCAGTACTTC.

V and J are TRBV18 and TRBJ2-7, with D perhaps TRBD2 (5 bases). Trimming stripped 2 bases from V and 3 bases from J, with 8 bases between. This CDR3 comprises 13 residues. The germline V gene encodes CDR1 KGHSH and CDR2 LQKENI. The CDR3 spells CASSPGGRYEQYF. CDR3 coding DNA: TGTGCCAGCTCACCAGGCGGGCGCTACGAGCAGTACTTC.

The rearrangement links TRBV6-6 to TRBJ1-1, with TRBD1 as a possible D gene (6 bases). Per the germline V gene, CDR1 is MNHNY and CDR2 is SVGAGI (reference sequence). The CDR3 has 15 residues. V was trimmed by 5 bases and J by 4 bases, leaving 17 bases between them. The CDR3 is CASSQTSDRTTEAFF. The CDR3 nucleotides are TGTGCCAGCAGTCAAACCTCAGACAGGACCACTGAAGCTTTCTTT.

The V call is TRBV7-2, the J call TRBJ1-2, with TRBD1 identical over 7 bases. This CDR3 spans 15 amino acids. V trimming: 1 base; J trimming: 6 bases; junction bases outside the gene matches: 8. The V gene's germline CDR1 is SGHTA and CDR2 FQGNSA. Here the CDR3 reads CASSLGLGQDDGYTF. DNA for the CDR3: TGTGCCAGCAGCTTAGGCCTCGGACAGGATGATGGCTACACCTTC.

The chain is built from TRBV30 and TRBJ1-5; tentative D call: TRBD1 (5 bases). V lost 0 bases to trimming and J lost 2 bases, with 14 bases between them. The germline V gene encodes CDR1 GTSNPN and CDR2 SVGIG (reference sequence). CDR3 length equals 16 residues. For the CDR3, the DNA is TGTGCCTGGAGTGTACAGGCTCCCGGAGGCAATCAGCCCCAGCATTTT. Protein: CAWSVQAPGGNQPQHF.

This clone appeared a few times. The chain combines TRBV30 with TRBJ1-1; D is perhaps TRBD1 (6 bases). Germline lookup yields CDR1 GTSNPN and CDR2 SVGIG (reference sequence). This CDR3 has 13 amino acids. V was cut by 2 bases and J by 3 bases, with 10 bases left in between. CDR3 amino acids: CAWSIRGDTEAFF. CDR3 bases: TGTGCCTGGAGTATCAGGGGAGACACTGAAGCTTTCTTT.

The CDR3 coding sequence is TGTGCCAGTAGTATAGCAGGAAACAATCAGCCCCAGCATTTT. Translated: CASSIAGNNQPQHF. V gene TRBV19 combines with J gene TRBJ1-5; no clear D gene. Germline CDR1 is LNHDA and CDR2 is SQIVND (reference sequence). This CDR3 contains 14 residues. Deletions cut 1 base from V and 3 bases from J, with 7 bases between.

The chain couples TRBV9 to TRBJ1-1; 7 positions match TRBD1. CDR3 length: 16 residues. CDR1 is SGDLS and CDR2 is YYNGEE in the germline V gene. J gave up 1 base and V 5 bases, and 11 bases lay outside the gene matches. CDR3 in DNA: TGTGCCAGCAGTAGAGGGGGCACTCACCCGAACACTGAAGCTTTCTTT. This encodes CASSRGGTHPNTEAFF.

The chain combines TRBV11-1 with TRBJ2-7; 10 bases line up with TRBD2. Per the germline V gene, CDR1 is SGHAT and CDR2 is FQDESV (reference sequence). The CDR3 consists of 16 residues. V lost 2 bases and J lost 3; bases outside the gene matches: 7. As DNA, the CDR3 is TGTGCCAGCAGCTTACTCGGGACTAGCGCGATCTACGAGCAGTACTTC. Translated: CASSLLGTSAIYEQYF.

This clone came up once. The chain carries TRBV6-5 and TRBJ2-2; TRBD1 matches at 7 bases. The CDR3 length is 14 residues. V lost 7 bases, J lost 4 bases, and 6 bases stayed unmatched. CDR1 is MNHEY and CDR2 is SVGAGI in the germline V gene. CDR3 sequence (DNA): TGTGCCAGCAAGCAGGACAGGTTCACCGGGGAGCTGTTTTTT. This codes for CASKQDRFTGELFF.